This T cell receptor beta chain was sequenced during a study of T cell changes during pregnancy in multiple sclerosis. Sequencing used immunoSEQ multiplex PCR; TCRdb keeps in-frame clones, though not all of them. Here the sample spans under 80,000 clones, about nine tenths being singletons. This CDR3 contains 14 residues. With 5 bases clipped from V and 7 bases from J, the junction kept 8 bases outside the gene matches. Germline V gives CDR1 LNHDA, CDR2 SQIVND (reference sequence). J is TRBJ2-4 and V is TRBV19; 7 nucleotides line up with TRBD1. The receptor's source is a female donor with multiple sclerosis, enrolled in a pregnancy study. The starting material was CD4+ T cells from peripheral blood mononuclear cells, obtained in the second trimester of pregnancy. The CDR3 reads CASSPTGARNIQYF. CDR3 bases: TGTGCCAGTAGTCCCACAGGGGCGAGGAACATTCAGTACTTC.